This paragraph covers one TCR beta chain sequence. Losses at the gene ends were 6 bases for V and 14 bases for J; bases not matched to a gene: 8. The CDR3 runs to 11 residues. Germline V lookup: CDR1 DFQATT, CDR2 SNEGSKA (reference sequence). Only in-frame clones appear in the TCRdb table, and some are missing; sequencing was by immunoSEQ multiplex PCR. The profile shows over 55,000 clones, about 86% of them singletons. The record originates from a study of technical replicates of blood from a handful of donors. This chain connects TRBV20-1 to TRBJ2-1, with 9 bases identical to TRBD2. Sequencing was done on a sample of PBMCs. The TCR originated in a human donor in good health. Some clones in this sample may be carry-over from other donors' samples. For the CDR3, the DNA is TGCAGTGCAGAGGGCGGGGGGGCCGAGTTCTTC. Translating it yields CSAEGGGAEFF.